These T cell receptor beta chains were read from a single sample in a study of shared clonotypes between healthy human individuals. Profiled with immunoSEQ multiplex PCR; TCRdb holds only in-frame clones, not every one. Of 2 million to 2.5 million clones in the sample, approximately 95% were seen once. The material sequenced was naive CD4+ T cells sorted from blood. The receptors were gathered from a man between 18 and 29 years old in good health. CDR3s include the opening cysteine and the closing phenylalanine or tryptophan. A D gene is named only where the DNA matches it firmly.

v_gene	d_gene	j_gene	CDR3aa	CDR3nt
TRBV7-9	NA	TRBJ2-7	CASSAGHPTPYF	TGTGCCAGCAGCGCGGGTCACCCTACTCCGTACTTC
TRBV7-9	TRBD1	TRBJ1-5	CASSLAEVGQGRDQPQHF	TGTGCCAGCAGCTTAGCGGAAGTGGGACAGGGAAGGGATCAGCCCCAGCATTTT
TRBV7-8	NA	TRBJ1-2	CASSLGDRLYGYTF	TGTGCCAGCAGCTTAGGCGACAGACTCTATGGCTACACCTTC
TRBV27	TRBD1	TRBJ2-7	CASSRDRGSSEQYF	TGTGCCAGCAGTCGAGACAGGGGAAGCAGCGAGCAGTACTTC
TRBV28	TRBD1	TRBJ1-6	CASSKQGGSSYNSPLHF	TGTGCCAGCAGCAAACAGGGGGGAAGCTCCTATAATTCACCCCTCCACTTT
TRBV5-6	NA	TRBJ2-7	CASSLRGHSGEQYF	TGTGCCAGCAGCTTGCGGGGGCATTCGGGGGAGCAGTACTTC
TRBV25-1	NA	TRBJ2-1	CASSLGRYNEQFF	TGTGCCAGCAGTCTGGGAAGATACAATGAGCAGTTCTTC
TRBV2	TRBD1	TRBJ2-1	CASSERGGTGVFF	TGTGCCAGCAGTGAAAGAGGGGGGACAGGGGTTTTCTTC
TRBV6-6	NA	TRBJ2-7	CASSYPLFDEQYF	TGTGCCAGCAGTTACCCCCTTTTCGACGAGCAGTACTTC
TRBV25-1	TRBD1	TRBJ2-1	CASSGQQGSSYNEQFF	TGTGCCAGCAGTGGCCAACAGGGGTCGTCCTACAATGAGCAGTTCTTC
TRBV28	NA	TRBJ2-5	CASSWVGETQYF	TGTGCCAGTTCTTGGGTGGGAGAGACCCAGTACTTC
TRBV6-1	NA	TRBJ1-1	CASSGGRDVTPLHTEAFF	TGTGCCAGCAGTGGGGGCAGGGATGTCACGCCGCTGCACACTGAAGCTTTCTTT
TRBV30	TRBD1	TRBJ2-5	CAWSVTGGPVTQYF	TGTGCCTGGAGTGTAACAGGGGGCCCAGTGACCCAGTACTTC
TRBV5-4	TRBD1	TRBJ1-2	CASSQPTGGAKGYTF	TGTGCCAGCAGCCAACCTACAGGGGGCGCGAAGGGCTACACCTTC
TRBV10-3	NA	TRBJ2-7	CAISDGPYEQYF	TGTGCCATCAGTGATGGCCCCTACGAGCAGTACTTC
TRBV10-3	TRBD2	TRBJ2-1	CAISGPSGTEGGSYNEQFF	TGTGCCATCAGTGGACCTTCTGGCACCGAGGGAGGGTCCTACAATGAGCAGTTCTTC
TRBV7-9	NA	TRBJ2-3	CASSLRMADTQYF	TGTGCCAGCAGCTTACGAATGGCGGATACGCAGTATTTT
TRBV27	TRBD1	TRBJ1-6	CASRLDRGTYNSPLHF	TGTGCCAGCAGATTGGACAGGGGGACCTATAATTCACCCCTCCACTTT
TRBV5-1	NA	TRBJ1-5	CASSVTGINQPQHF	TGCGCCAGCAGCGTTACAGGAATCAATCAGCCCCAGCATTTT
TRBV6-1	NA	TRBJ1-5	CASASGNQPQHF	TGTGCCAGCGCCAGCGGGAATCAGCCCCAGCATTTT
TRBV18	NA	TRBJ2-7	CASSPPPGEGGEQYF	TGTGCCAGCTCACCACCGCCCGGGGAAGGAGGGGAGCAGTACTTC
TRBV15	NA	TRBJ2-3	CATSRQGTKAATDTQYF	TGTGCCACCAGCAGACAAGGGACAAAAGCCGCCACAGATACGCAGTATTTT
TRBV7-2	TRBD2	TRBJ2-5	CASRPPGTSGGLYQETQYF	TGTGCCAGCAGGCCGCCCGGGACTAGCGGGGGGCTGTACCAAGAGACCCAGTACTTC